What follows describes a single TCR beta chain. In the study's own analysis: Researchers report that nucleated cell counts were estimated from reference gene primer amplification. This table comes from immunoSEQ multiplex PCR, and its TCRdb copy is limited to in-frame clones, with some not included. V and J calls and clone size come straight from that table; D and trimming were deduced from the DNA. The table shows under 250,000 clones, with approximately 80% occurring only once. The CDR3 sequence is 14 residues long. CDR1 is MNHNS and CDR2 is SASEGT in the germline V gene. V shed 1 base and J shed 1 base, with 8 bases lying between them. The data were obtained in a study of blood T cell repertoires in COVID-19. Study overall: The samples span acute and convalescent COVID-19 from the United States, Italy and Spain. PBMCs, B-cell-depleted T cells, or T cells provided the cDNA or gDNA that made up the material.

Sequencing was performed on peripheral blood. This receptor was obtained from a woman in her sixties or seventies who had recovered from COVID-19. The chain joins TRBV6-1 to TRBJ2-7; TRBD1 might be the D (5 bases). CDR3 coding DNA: TGTGCCAGCAGTGAAGTAGGGGCTTCCTACGAGCAGTACTTC. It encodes CASSEVGASYEQYF.